What follows are 29 T cell receptor beta chains derived from one specimen sequenced in a study of blood T cell repertoires in COVID-19. Repertoires were generated with immunoSEQ multiplex PCR, while TCRdb's copy carries only in-frame clones and drops some. This sample has approximately 260,000 clones, with under 90% found just once. Sequenced material: peripheral blood. These receptors came from a human donor in a cohort sampled during active COVID-19.

This sequence joins TRBV2 and TRBJ1-1; D possibly corresponds to TRBD1 (5 bases). The germline gives CDR1 SNHLY, CDR2 FYNNEI. This CDR3 is 19 amino acids long. V was cut by 5 bases and J by 0 bases, with 25 bases left in between. The CDR3 here is CASSHSGRAGGSLNTEAFF. In DNA form, the CDR3 reads TGTGCCAGCAGTCATTCCGGCAGGGCCGGGGGGTCTTTGAACACTGAAGCTTTCTTT.

The chain is built from TRBV11-2 and TRBJ2-3, with 9 bases matching TRBD2. V was pared by 3 bases and J by 6 bases, with 7 bases of the junction left unmatched. In germline, CDR1 is SGHAT, CDR2 FQNNGV. The CDR3 runs 15 residues. The CDR3 nucleotides are TGTGCCAGCAGCTTGGGCGGCGGGGGGGCGGATACGCAGTATTTT. Translation gives CASSLGGGGADTQYF.

This clone was observed a few times. This rearrangement joins TRBV5-4 to TRBJ2-3; TRBD2 matches 11 bases. There are 16 residues in the CDR3. The junction had 7 bases not matched to a gene; V was cut back by 4 bases and J by 3 bases. Germline values: CDR1 SGHNT, CDR2 YYREEE (reference sequence). This CDR3 reads CASSLSGRARTDTQYF. CDR3 sequence (DNA): TGTGCCAGCAGCCTTAGCGGGAGGGCCCGAACAGATACGCAGTATTTT.

The rearrangement uses TRBV5-8 and TRBJ2-3, with D tentatively TRBD1 (5 bases). The CDR3 spans 15 residues. Germline CDR1 reads SGHTS; CDR2 reads YDEGEE. V lost 5 bases, J lost 4 bases, and 17 bases lay in between. CDR3 residues: CASSAGHLIPDTQYF. For the CDR3, the DNA is TGTGCCAGCAGTGCTGGACATTTAATACCAGATACGCAGTATTTT. The full variable domain, rest sourced from reference TRBV5-8 and TRBJ2-3, is EAGVTQSPTHLIKTRGQQATLRCSPISGHTSVYWYQQALGLGLQFLLWYDEGEERNRGNFPPRFSGRQFPNYSSELNVNALELEDSALYLCASSAGHLIPDTQYFGPGTRLTVL.

The chain joins TRBV19 to TRBJ2-2; 7 bases align to TRBD2. With 4 bases clipped from V and 4 bases from J, the junction kept 9 bases outside the gene matches. This CDR3 has 16 residues. The germline CDR1 and CDR2 sequences are LNHDA and SQIVND (reference sequence). CDR3 residues: CASSKGMGGSTGELFF. The CDR3 coding sequence is TGTGCCAGTAGTAAAGGAATGGGCGGGAGCACCGGGGAGCTGTTTTTT.

The V call is TRBV6-6, the J call TRBJ1-1; a weak D match, TRBD1 (5 bases). The germline V and J ends were trimmed by 0 bases and 2 bases, with 13 bases remaining between them. Germline V gene sequence: CDR1 MNHNY, CDR2 SVGAGI (reference sequence). This CDR3 has 16 amino acids. CDR3 nucleotides: TGTGCCAGCAGTTACTCGCGGGGCCCTGGAAACACTGAAGCTTTCTTT. This encodes CASSYSRGPGNTEAFF.

This chain connects TRBV7-2 to TRBJ2-3, with 9 positions matching TRBD2. V gave up 4 bases and J gave up 5 bases; unmatched junction bases: 7. This CDR3 comprises 15 residues. Germline values: CDR1 SGHTA, CDR2 FQGNSA. The CDR3 DNA reads as TGTGCCAGCAGCTCGCGCGGGGGGGCGAAAGATACGCAGTATTTT. Protein: CASSSRGGAKDTQYF.

This clone has a count of ten or more. This chain uses TRBV19 with TRBJ1-2; unclear D gene. Trimming left V 2 bases short and J 3 bases short, with 10 bases between. There are 14 residues in the CDR3. Germline V lookup: CDR1 LNHDA, CDR2 SQIVND (reference sequence). Here the CDR3 reads CASSIRRRDYGYTF. The CDR3 DNA reads TGTGCCAGTAGTATAAGGAGGCGGGACTATGGCTACACCTTC.

The rearrangement links TRBV28 to TRBJ2-1; 9 nucleotides align to TRBD1. Trimming cost V 6 bases and J 3 bases; bases outside gene matches: 9. CDR3 length: 16 residues. Per the germline V gene, CDR1 is MDHEN and CDR2 is SYDVKM. The CDR3, as DNA: TGTGCCAGCAGACCGACAGGGGGAGGGGGCTACAATGAGCAGTTCTTC. It encodes CASRPTGGGGYNEQFF.

The chain employs TRBV5-1 and TRBJ2-1; 12 bases fit TRBD2. The germline V gene encodes CDR1 SGHRS and CDR2 YFSETQ. V gave up 4 bases and J gave up 2 bases; unmatched junction bases: 10. The CDR3 totals 18 residues. CDR3 in DNA: TGCGCCAGCAGCGAGAGTAGACTAGCGGGAGCTCCCTACAATGAGCAGTTCTTC. Translation gives CASSESRLAGAPYNEQFF.

The chain employs TRBV5-4 and TRBJ2-3, with TRBD2 identical over 7 bases. Germline V CDR1 and CDR2: SGHNT, YYREEE (reference sequence). This CDR3 comprises 17 residues. V lost 0 bases and J lost 0; bases outside the gene matches: 7. The CDR3 loop reads CASSLGGRVSSTDTQYF. In DNA, the CDR3 is TGTGCCAGCAGCTTGGGAGGGAGGGTGTCTAGCACAGATACGCAGTATTTT.

V and J are TRBV10-3 and TRBJ2-1; 12 bases agree with TRBD2. Germline V CDR1 and CDR2: ENHRY, SYGVKD. This CDR3 is 17 amino acids long. V lost 0 bases and J lost 3; bases outside the gene matches: 3. CDR3 in amino acids: CAISESPGLAGYNEQFF. The CDR3 DNA reads as TGTGCCATCAGTGAGTCTCCGGGACTAGCGGGCTACAATGAGCAGTTCTTC.

V is TRBV10-2 and J is TRBJ2-7; the D gene is possibly TRBD1 (6 bases). The germline V and J ends were trimmed by 7 bases and 2 bases, with 12 bases remaining between them. Per germline, CDR1 WSHSY and CDR2 SAAADI. The CDR3 totals 13 residues. CDR3 in DNA: TGCGCCAGCAAAAGGGGGTCGCCCTACGAGCAGTACTTC. Its translation: CASKRGSPYEQYF.

The chain links TRBV11-2 to TRBJ2-1, with 9 bases identical to TRBD2. With V trimmed by 1 base and J by 5 bases, 3 bases remained unmatched. Germline loops: CDR1 SGHAT, CDR2 FQNNGV. The length of the CDR3 is 15 residues. CDR3 in amino acids: CASSLGAGGNNEQFF. The DNA of the CDR3 is TGTGCCAGCAGCTTAGGAGCGGGGGGCAACAATGAGCAGTTCTTC.

The J gene is TRBJ1-4, the V gene TRBV27; TRBD1 agrees at 9 bases. The CDR3 contains 15 residues. Germline CDR1 MNHEY, CDR2 SMNVEV (reference sequence). J lost 8 bases, V lost 4 bases, and 8 bases had no gene match. CDR3: CASSSSGTGREKLFF. In DNA form, the CDR3 reads TGTGCCAGCAGTTCGTCCGGGACAGGGAGAGAAAAACTGTTTTTT.

The table lists this clone with a few counts. The chain is built from TRBV4-1 and TRBJ2-3; D gene unclear. The CDR3 runs to 15 residues. The ends were cut back, 0 bases at V and 2 bases at J, with 9 bases in the middle. CDR1 and CDR2 (germline): MGHRA, YSYEKL. The CDR3 sequence is CASSQEGRYTDTQYF. CDR3 bases: TGCGCCAGCAGCCAAGAGGGCAGATACACAGATACGCAGTATTTT.

V is TRBV13 and J is TRBJ1-5; D not resolved. This CDR3 spans 15 amino acids. V was trimmed by 4 bases and J by 0 bases, leaving 10 bases between them. Per germline, CDR1 PRHDT and CDR2 FYEKMQ (reference sequence). The CDR3 bases are TGTGCCAGCAGCTCCCGACAAGATAGCAATCAGCCCCAGCATTTT. This gives the protein CASSSRQDSNQPQHF.

The V and J genes are TRBV3-1 (or the pseudogene TRBV3-2) and TRBJ1-2, with a tentative D call TRBD1 (6 bases). V was cut by 2 bases and J by 7 bases, with 11 bases left in between. Germline lookup yields CDR1 LGHDT and CDR2 YNNKEL (reference sequence). This CDR3 is 13 amino acids long. DNA of the CDR3: TGTGCCAGCAGCCAACTACAGGGTTCTGGCTACACCTTC. Translating gives CASSQLQGSGYTF.

In its sample, this clone was seen once. This chain links TRBV19 with TRBJ1-5, with 8 nucleotides matching TRBD1. The V and J ends lost 3 bases and 3 bases, in that order; junction bases with no gene match: 7. The CDR3 runs 16 residues. Germline lookup yields CDR1 LNHDA and CDR2 SQIVND (reference sequence). DNA of the CDR3: TGTGCCAGTAGTATTCTAGGACAGGGTGACAATCAGCCCCAGCATTTT. Amino acid sequence: CASSILGQGDNQPQHF.

This clone has only one observation. The chain recombines TRBV7-9 with TRBJ2-5, with D perhaps TRBD2 (7 bases). This CDR3 comprises 13 residues. V lost 5 bases, J lost 3 bases, and 10 bases lay in between. The V gene's germline CDR1 is SEHNR and CDR2 FQNEAQ (reference sequence). In DNA, the CDR3 is TGTGCCAGCAGCCAGGGGACTAAAGAGACCCAGTACTTC. It translates to CASSQGTKETQYF.

This clone has just one count. The chain joins TRBV6-5 to TRBJ1-2; 8 positions match TRBD1. The V gene end was trimmed by 6 bases and the J gene end by 3 bases; junction bases not matched to a gene: 9. From germline, CDR1 is MNHEY and CDR2 SVGAGI. This CDR3 is 15 amino acids long. DNA of the CDR3: TGTGCCAGCAGCCCGATGGACAGGGTTGACTATGGCTACACCTTC. Protein sequence: CASSPMDRVDYGYTF.

The CDR3 region is CASLSGQGYYEQYF. For the CDR3, the DNA is TGTGCCAGTTTAAGCGGACAGGGGTACTACGAGCAGTACTTC. This chain links TRBV5-8 with TRBJ2-7; 9 bases map to TRBD1. The CDR3 sequence is 14 residues long. Germline CDR1 is SGHTS and CDR2 is YDEGEE. With V trimmed by 8 bases and J by 3 bases, 9 bases remained unmatched.

The sample holds many counts of this clone. The chain recombines TRBV7-9 with TRBJ2-1; 10 nucleotides line up with TRBD1. The germline V gene encodes CDR1 SEHNR and CDR2 FQNEAQ (reference sequence). Unmatched junction bases numbered 6, after V lost 5 bases and J lost 2 bases. The CDR3 is made up of 16 amino acids. In nucleotides, the CDR3 is TGTGCCAGCAGCCGACAGGGGGCCGTACCCTACAATGAGCAGTTCTTC. Its protein product is CASSRQGAVPYNEQFF.

The chain employs TRBV7-2 and TRBJ1-1; possibly TRBD1 for D (6 bases). Trimming took 5 bases from V and 0 from J, leaving 10 bases between them. Germline V gives CDR1 SGHTA, CDR2 FQGNSA. This CDR3 is 14 amino acids long. CDR3 in amino acids: CASSLDRLNTEAFF. The CDR3 bases are TGTGCCAGCAGCCTCGACAGGTTGAACACTGAAGCTTTCTTT.

The gene calls are TRBV6-1 and TRBJ1-1; no firm D call. The CDR3 is 13 residues long. CDR1 is MNHNS, CDR2 SASEGT, per germline. V lost 3 bases and J lost 3, with 8 bases in between. In nucleotides, the CDR3 is TGTGCCAGCAGTGAGATTGTAGACACTGAAGCTTTCTTT. This encodes CASSEIVDTEAFF.

The V call is TRBV12-3 or TRBV12-4, the J call TRBJ2-7; D might be TRBD1 (5 bases). Trimming removed 6 bases from V and 9 bases from J, with 12 bases in between. This CDR3 is 11 amino acids long. The CDR3 nucleotides read TGTGCCAGCAGCCTAATGGGGCTGCAGTACTTC. It yields the protein CASSLMGLQYF.

The rearrangement joins TRBV5-4 to TRBJ2-1; TRBD2 matches 7 bases. V shed 4 bases, J shed 9 bases, and the junction held 13 bases outside the gene matches. Germline lookup yields CDR1 SGHNT and CDR2 YYREEE (reference sequence). CDR3 length: 15 residues. Here the CDR3 reads CASSPPYGGSGEQFF. The CDR3, as DNA: TGTGCCAGCAGCCCCCCCTACGGGGGGAGCGGTGAGCAGTTCTTC. Full variable domain (outside the CDR3, taken from reference TRBV5-4 and TRBJ2-1): ETGVTQSPTHLIKTRGQQVTLRCSSQSGHNTVSWYQQALGQGPQFIFQYYREEENGRGNFPPRFSGLQFPNYSSELNVNALELDDSALYLCASSPPYGGSGEQFFGPGTRLTVL.

The genes are TRBV4-2 and TRBJ1-1, with 8 bases matching TRBD1. The CDR3 runs to 16 residues. With V trimmed by 1 base and J by 0 bases, 4 bases remained unmatched. Germline assignment: CDR1 LGHNA and CDR2 YNFKEQ. For the CDR3, the DNA is TGTGCCAGCAGCCAAGGTGAGACAGGGGTGAACACTGAAGCTTTCTTT. Residues: CASSQGETGVNTEAFF.

The V gene is TRBV18, the J gene TRBJ1-4; 9 bases are a match to TRBD1. The trim removed 0 bases at V and 8 bases at J, leaving 4 bases unmatched. The CDR3 length is 15 residues. Germline V lookup: CDR1 KGHSH, CDR2 LQKENI. The CDR3 sequence is CASSPPGQGTEKLFF. The CDR3 nucleotides read TGTGCCAGCTCACCACCGGGACAGGGCACAGAAAAACTGTTTTTT. Full variable domain (outside the CDR3, taken from reference TRBV18 and TRBJ1-4): NAGVMQNPRHLVRRRGQEARLRCSPMKGHSHVYWYRQLPEEGLKFMVYLQKENIIDESGMPKERFSAEFPKEGPSILRIQQVVRGDSAAYFCASSPPGQGTEKLFFGSGTQLSVL.